These 21 T cell receptor beta chains came from one sample sequenced in a study of blood T cell repertoires in COVID-19. Produced via immunoSEQ multiplex PCR; TCRdb's table is partial and in-frame only. The sample includes 280,000 or so clones, 83% of them seen just once. The specimen sequenced was peripheral blood. All receptors come from a woman between 50 and 59 years old who had recovered from COVID-19.

The gene calls are TRBV5-8 and TRBJ2-3; 8 nucleotides line up with TRBD1. The V segment lost 4 bases and the J segment 4 bases; nucleotides outside the gene matches: 5. The CDR3 runs to 14 residues. CDR1 is SGHTS and CDR2 is YDEGEE in the germline V gene. CDR3 sequence reads: CASSTGQGSDTQYF. In DNA, the CDR3 is TGTGCCAGCAGCACCGGACAGGGTTCAGATACGCAGTATTTT.

This clone was detected once. This rearrangement joins TRBV5-1 to TRBJ2-2, with a possible D match to TRBD2 (5 bases). This CDR3 is 15 amino acids long. The V gene's germline CDR1 is SGHRS and CDR2 YFSETQ. V was pared by 5 bases and J by 2 bases, with 13 bases between. CDR3 region: CASRGQEENTGELFF. CDR3 sequence (DNA): TGCGCCAGCAGAGGGCAGGAGGAAAACACCGGGGAGCTGTTTTTT. Full variable domain (rest looked up from reference TRBV5-1 and TRBJ2-2): KAGVTQTPRYLIKTRGQQVTLSCSPISGHRSVSWYQQTPGQGLQFLFEYFSETQRNKGNFPGRFSGRQFSNSRSEMNVSTLELGDSALYLCASRGQEENTGELFFGEGSRLTVL.

The rearrangement joins TRBV19 to TRBJ2-7, with 10 bases aligning to TRBD2. Trimming removed 5 bases from V and 0 bases from J; junction bases left unmatched: 7. Germline V gene data show CDR1 as LNHDA and CDR2 as SQIVND (reference sequence). The CDR3 sequence is 16 residues long. The chain's CDR3 is CASSSRTSGNSYEQYF. DNA for the CDR3: TGTGCCAGTAGTTCCCGTACTAGCGGGAACTCCTACGAGCAGTACTTC.

J is TRBJ2-7 and V is TRBV6-2 or TRBV6-3, with 9 positions matching TRBD1. The CDR3 loop spans 14 amino acids. The trim removed 6 bases at V and 2 bases at J, leaving 5 bases unmatched. Germline lookup yields CDR1 MNHEY and CDR2 SVGEGT. The CDR3 nucleotides are TGTGCCAGCAGCGGACAGGGGACCACCTACGAGCAGTACTTC. It codes for CASSGQGTTYEQYF.

V gene TRBV15 combines with J gene TRBJ2-5; 8 bases fit TRBD1. CDR3 length: 15 residues. V lost 0 bases, J lost 4 bases, and 4 bases stayed unmatched. Germline loops: CDR1 LNHNV, CDR2 YYDKDF (reference sequence). The CDR3 protein is CATSRDPDRAETQYF. DNA for the CDR3: TGTGCCACCAGCAGAGACCCGGACAGGGCAGAGACCCAGTACTTC.

V usage is TRBV29-1 and J usage is TRBJ2-7; tentative D call: TRBD2 (6 bases). This CDR3 has 13 residues. V lost 6 bases and J 9 bases, leaving 21 bases between the germline ends. In germline, CDR1 is SQVTM, CDR2 ANQGSEA. The CDR3 loop is CSVGGQGLYGQYF. The CDR3 DNA reads as TGCAGCGTGGGAGGACAAGGGCTATATGGGCAGTACTTC.

This clone was picked up a small number of times. The rearrangement links TRBV19 to TRBJ1-5; no clear D gene. The germline CDR1 and CDR2 sequences are LNHDA and SQIVND (reference sequence). Between the trimmed V and J ends, which lost 4 bases and 1 base, there was a span of 5 bases. The CDR3 is 13 amino acids. The CDR3 loop is CASSTVSNQPQHF. The CDR3 DNA follows: TGTGCCAGTAGTACAGTAAGCAATCAGCCCCAGCATTTT. Together with reference TRBV19 and TRBJ1-5, the CDR3 gives the full variable domain: DGGITQSPKYLFRKEGQNVTLSCEQNLNHDAMYWYRQDPGQGLRLIYYSQIVNDFQKGDIAEGYSVSREKKESFPLTVTSAQKNPTAFYLCASSTVSNQPQHFGDGTRLSIL.

The J gene is TRBJ1-1, the V gene TRBV5-8; D possibly corresponds to TRBD1 (6 bases). V was trimmed by 5 bases and J by 0 bases, leaving 11 bases between them. This CDR3 is built from 14 residues. Germline assignment: CDR1 SGHTS and CDR2 YDEGEE. CDR3 coding DNA: TGTGCCAGCAGGAGGGGGGGCGTGAACACTGAAGCTTTCTTT. This translates into CASRRGGVNTEAFF.

This clone is a singleton in its sample. The chain couples TRBV25-1 to TRBJ2-2, with TRBD1 matching 9 bases. The CDR3 length is 16 residues. Trimming at V came to 3 bases and at J to 1 base, leaving 3 bases not matched to a gene. Per germline, CDR1 MGHDK and CDR2 SYGVNS. CDR3 nucleotide sequence: TGTGCCAGCAGTGACCCGGGACAGGGGAACACCGGGGAGCTGTTTTTT. It codes for CASSDPGQGNTGELFF. The variable domain in full, with the rest retrieved from reference TRBV25-1 and TRBJ2-2, is EADIYQTPRYLVIGTGKKITLECSQTMGHDKMYWYQQDPGMELHLIHYSYGVNSTEKGDLSSESTVSRIRTEHFPLTLESARPSHTSQYLCASSDPGQGNTGELFFGEGSRLTVL.

The CDR3 DNA is TGTGCCAGCAGCTCGAACAGGGACTACGAGCAGTACTTC. It yields the protein CASSSNRDYEQYF. This chain connects TRBV7-2 to TRBJ2-7, with D possibly TRBD1 on 6 matching bases. The CDR3 consists of 13 residues. Trimming pared 4 bases from V and 3 bases from J, leaving 10 bases between. Germline values: CDR1 SGHTA, CDR2 FQGNSA.

This clone was seen only once. J is TRBJ2-3 and V is TRBV9, with 7 bases lining up with TRBD2. From germline, CDR1 is SGDLS and CDR2 YYNGEE. This CDR3 has 14 residues. V shed 0 bases, J shed 6 bases, and the junction held 4 bases outside the gene matches. Here the CDR3 reads CASSVAGGPDTQYF. CDR3 sequence (DNA): TGTGCCAGCAGCGTAGCGGGAGGCCCGGATACGCAGTATTTT.

The CDR3, as DNA: TGTGCCAGCAGCTTAGCTTTGACAGGGGCTTATGGGGCCAACGTCCTGACTTTC. Amino acid sequence: CASSLALTGAYGANVLTF. The J gene is TRBJ2-6, the V gene TRBV7-9; TRBD1 matches at 8 bases. This CDR3 region has 18 residues. V was clipped by 0 bases and J by 3 bases; unmatched bases: 7. Germline assignment: CDR1 SEHNR and CDR2 FQNEAQ (reference sequence). Full variable domain (rest looked up from reference TRBV7-9 and TRBJ2-6): DTGVSQNPRHKITKRGQNVTFRCDPISEHNRLYWYRQTLGQGPEFLTYFQNEAQLEKSRLLSDRFSAERPKGSFSTLEIQRTEQGDSAMYLCASSLALTGAYGANVLTFGAGSRLTVL.

This sequence joins TRBV7-9 and TRBJ2-5; no clear D gene. Trimming left V 5 bases short and J 2 bases short, with 21 bases between. The germline V gene has CDR1 SEHNR and CDR2 FQNEAQ (reference sequence). CDR3 length: 17 residues. The CDR3 nucleotides read TGTGCCAGCAGCGCCGACAACGCCCAGGAACATCAAGAGACCCAGTACTTC. It codes for CASSADNAQEHQETQYF.

DNA of the CDR3: TGTGCCAGTAGTTTGACTTTGGACAATGAGCAGTTCTTC. Protein sequence: CASSLTLDNEQFF. This chain connects TRBV19 to TRBJ2-1; D gene unclear. This CDR3 is 13 amino acids long. V gave up 5 bases and J gave up 5 bases, with 10 bases separating them. CDR1 LNHDA and CDR2 SQIVND come from the germline V gene (reference sequence).

V usage is TRBV4-3 and J usage is TRBJ1-3, with TRBD1 matching 7 bases. CDR1 is LGHNA, CDR2 YSLEER, per germline. CDR3 size: 16 residues. V lost 4 bases to trimming and J lost 0 bases; unmatched junction nucleotides: 6. The CDR3 region has the DNA TGCGCCAGCAGCCCTTACGGACAGGACTCTGGAAACACCATATATTTT. Translated, it gives CASSPYGQDSGNTIYF.

About this clone itself: One end of the junction varies from germline; a read error may be responsible. This rearrangement joins TRBV19 to TRBJ1-6; D possibly corresponds to TRBD1 (5 bases). CDR3 length: 16 residues. Germline V lookup: CDR1 LNHDA, CDR2 SQIVND (reference sequence). The CDR3 here is CASSTPGDRQFSSLHF. The CDR3 DNA sequence: TGTGCCAGTAGTACTCCGGGCGATAGACAGTTTTCATCCCTCCACTTT.

The chain employs TRBV19 and TRBJ1-1, with D maybe TRBD1 (6 bases). Between the trimmed V and J ends, which lost 6 bases and 1 base, there was a span of 12 bases. This CDR3 is 14 amino acids long. Germline V gives CDR1 LNHDA, CDR2 SQIVND (reference sequence). CDR3 nucleotide sequence: TGTGCCAGTAGCGAGACAGGTGAGAACACTGAAGCTTTCTTT. Translated: CASSETGENTEAFF.

This clone came up many times. The chain joins TRBV19 to TRBJ2-2; D perhaps matches TRBD1 (8 bases). V dropped 11 bases and J dropped 5 bases, with 12 bases sitting between them. CDR3 size: 12 residues. The germline CDR1 and CDR2 sequences are LNHDA and SQIVND (reference sequence). CDR3 loop: CAGGDRTGELFF. CDR3 DNA: TGTGCCGGGGGGGACAGGACCGGGGAGCTGTTTTTT.

This chain links TRBV9 with TRBJ1-6; TRBD1 might be the D (6 bases). The CDR3 is made up of 14 amino acids. V dropped 5 bases and J dropped 10 bases, with 16 bases sitting between them. The germline V gene has CDR1 SGDLS and CDR2 YYNGEE. The DNA for the CDR3 is TGTGCCAGCAGTTCCGAGGGGGAGTGGTCACCCCTCCACTTT. This codes for CASSSEGEWSPLHF.

This rearrangement joins TRBV10-3 to TRBJ1-1; tentative D call: TRBD1 (5 bases). In germline, CDR1 is ENHRY, CDR2 SYGVKD. V shed 0 bases and J shed 5 bases, with 13 bases lying between them. CDR3 size: 15 residues. CDR3 residues: CAISESRGSVTEAFF. The CDR3 nucleotides are TGTGCCATCAGTGAGTCTCGGGGGAGCGTTACTGAAGCTTTCTTT.

A single count supports this clone. This chain joins TRBV18 and TRBJ2-3; a possible D gene is TRBD1 (7 bases). V was cut by 3 bases and J by 3 bases, with 16 bases left in between. Germline-derived CDR1 and CDR2 are KGHSH and LQKENI. The CDR3 spans 16 residues. The CDR3 sequence: CASSPRQGGGTDTQYF. CDR3 nucleotides: TGTGCCAGCTCACCCCGACAGGGAGGCGGAACAGATACGCAGTATTTT. The full variable domain, completed using reference TRBV18 and TRBJ2-3, is NAGVMQNPRHLVRRRGQEARLRCSPMKGHSHVYWYRQLPEEGLKFMVYLQKENIIDESGMPKERFSAEFPKEGPSILRIQQVVRGDSAAYFCASSPRQGGGTDTQYFGPGTRLTVL.